This T cell receptor beta chain stems from a study of T cells in Graves' hyperthyroidism and ophthalmopathy. From RNA transcripts, TCR beta CDR3 regions were amplified. HTBI primers drove first-round RT-PCR of the TCR CDR3. TCRdb reanalysed the multiplex PCR reads using MiXCR and keeps one entry per CDR3 protein. This sample has 150,000 or so distinct CDR3 sequences; roughly 10% occur once, and the top ten carry around 20%. This clonotype has a count of ten or more. Antigen unknown. Findings of the study overall: Blood also showed most of the thyroid clonotypes that were expanded above 0.001.

The germline V and J ends were trimmed by 4 bases and 7 bases, with 13 bases remaining between them. This CDR3 has 13 amino acids. Germline CDR1 is DFQATT and CDR2 is SNEGSKA (reference sequence). The rearrangement uses TRBV20-1 and TRBJ1-4; a weak D match, TRBD1 (6 bases). This clonotype originated in a woman between 18 and 29 years old with Graves' hyperthyroidism that later progressed to Graves' ophthalmopathy. The sequencing input was blood. Written as DNA, the CDR3 is TGCAGTGCTAACGCCCAGGGGTCTGAAAAACTGTTTTTT. Its protein product is CSANAQGSEKLFF.